Each of the 8 T cell receptor beta chains below was sequenced from the same sample in a study of blood T cell repertoires in COVID-19. Sequencing used immunoSEQ multiplex PCR; TCRdb keeps in-frame clones, though not all of them. Of roughly 150,000 clones in the sample, roughly four fifths are singletons; the top ten hold approximately 11%. What was sequenced was peripheral blood. Source of these receptors: a man in his 60s with active or convalescent COVID-19.

This clone is a singleton in its sample. The chain is built from TRBV24-1 and TRBJ1-2, with D possibly being TRBD1 (5 bases). There are 14 residues in the CDR3. The V gene's germline CDR1 is KGHDR and CDR2 SFDVKD. Trimming cost V 7 bases and J 1 base, with 12 bases left between them. The CDR3 bases are TGTGCCACCAGCTCTAGCGACAGTAACTATGGCTACACCTTC. It codes for CATSSSDSNYGYTF.

The V gene is TRBV6-5, the J gene TRBJ2-7, with a tentative D call TRBD1 (5 bases). Trimming left V 2 bases short and J 5 bases short, with 16 bases between. In germline, CDR1 is MNHEY, CDR2 SVGAGI. CDR3 length: 15 amino acids. The CDR3 coding sequence is TGTGCCAGCAGTTACAATCGTAACCAGGGTCACGAGCAGTACTTC. The encoded protein is CASSYNRNQGHEQYF.

V is TRBV19 and J is TRBJ2-7; 10 bases line up with TRBD2. This CDR3 region has 16 residues. Trimming took 4 bases from V and 4 from J; bases not matched to a gene: 10. Germline assignment: CDR1 LNHDA and CDR2 SQIVND (reference sequence). DNA for the CDR3: TGTGCCAGTAGTACCGGGGATAGCGGGGGGCCTTACGAGCAGTACTTC. This encodes CASSTGDSGGPYEQYF. Supplemented by reference TRBV19 and TRBJ2-7, the full variable domain reads DGGITQSPKYLFRKEGQNVTLSCEQNLNHDAMYWYRQDPGQGLRLIYYSQIVNDFQKGDIAEGYSVSREKKESFPLTVTSAQKNPTAFYLCASSTGDSGGPYEQYFGPGTRLTVT.

The V gene is TRBV19, the J gene TRBJ2-1; 8 bases line up with TRBD2. The CDR3 consists of 14 residues. CDR1 and CDR2 from the germline V gene are LNHDA and SQIVND (reference sequence). The V segment lost 3 bases and the J segment 9 bases; nucleotides outside the gene matches: 7. CDR3 protein: CASSIGLAGIEQFF. The CDR3 bases are TGTGCCAGTAGTATTGGGCTAGCGGGTATTGAGCAGTTCTTC.

The chain recombines TRBV4-2 with TRBJ2-1; 7 bases match TRBD2. CDR3 length: 16 amino acids. With V trimmed by 0 bases and J by 10 bases, 12 bases remained unmatched. Germline V gene sequence: CDR1 LGHNA, CDR2 YNFKEQ. DNA of the CDR3: TGTGCCAGCAGCCAAGATCCGGCGGGAGCTGGGGGGGAGCAGTTCTTC. Encoded protein: CASSQDPAGAGGEQFF.

The chain recombines TRBV2 with TRBJ2-1, with a possible D match to TRBD2 (5 bases). The V gene lost 7 bases and the J gene lost 2 bases, with 6 bases spanning the gap. This CDR3 spans 12 amino acids. CDR1 is SNHLY and CDR2 is FYNNEI in the germline V gene. CDR3 amino acids: CASNGAYNEQFF. The DNA for the CDR3 is TGTGCCAGCAACGGGGCCTACAATGAGCAGTTCTTC. Supplemented by reference TRBV2 and TRBJ2-1, the full variable domain reads EPEVTQTPSHQVTQMGQEVILRCVPISNHLYFYWYRQILGQKVEFLVSFYNNEISEKSEIFDDQFSVERPDGSNFTLKIRSTKLEDSAMYFCASNGAYNEQFFGPGTRLTVL.

This rearrangement joins TRBV13 to TRBJ1-5; D unclear. The CDR3 consists of 16 residues. Per germline, CDR1 PRHDT and CDR2 FYEKMQ (reference sequence). Trimming removed 0 bases at V and 5 bases at J, with 14 bases between. The CDR3 DNA follows: TGTGCCAGCAGCTTAGGGTTCAGGAATAGTTATCAGCCCCAGCATTTT. Residues: CASSLGFRNSYQPQHF. Together with reference TRBV13 and TRBJ1-5, the CDR3 gives the full variable domain: AAGVIQSPRHLIKEKRETATLKCYPIPRHDTVYWYQQGPGQDPQFLISFYEKMQSDKGSIPDRFSAQQFSDYHSELNMSSLELGDSALYFCASSLGFRNSYQPQHFGDGTRLSIL.

The chain recombines TRBV6-1 with TRBJ2-7; the match to TRBD1 covers 9 bases. This CDR3 has 16 amino acids. The V and J ends lost 1 base and 2 bases, in that order; junction bases with no gene match: 6. CDR1 is MNHNS, CDR2 SASEGT, per germline. For the CDR3, the DNA is TGTGCCAGCAGTGAAGTCGACAGGGGGACCCCCTACGAGCAGTACTTC. Amino acids: CASSEVDRGTPYEQYF.